The 6 T cell receptor beta chains below come from one sample, sequenced in a study of post-analysis software for immune sequencing data. These TCRs' antigens remain unknown. The TCR beta cDNA libraries carried unique molecular identifiers. One entry per CDR3 protein results from TCRdb running MiXCR on the PCR reads. The table shows around 700,000 distinct CDR3 sequences, with 59% occurring only once. Whole-study findings and limits: TRBV5-6, TRBV5-1 and TRBV20-1 belonged to a set of a handful of TRBV segments that were more frequent in patients than controls.

Sequencing was done on a sample of blood. The origin of the receptors is a girl aged 2-10 years with multiple sclerosis.

This clonotype was seen more than once but under ten times. This chain joins TRBV12-3 or TRBV12-4 and TRBJ2-1; 12 bases are a match to TRBD2. The CDR3 spans 14 residues. Trimming at V came to 7 bases and at J to 8 bases, leaving 6 bases not matched to a gene. The CDR3 loop reads CASTSSGGVDEQFF. As DNA, the CDR3 is TGTGCCAGCACCTCTAGCGGGGGGGTAGATGAGCAGTTCTTC.

This clonotype was observed a few times. The chain has TRBV12-3 or TRBV12-4 and TRBJ2-5; a possible D gene is TRBD2 (5 bases). The V gene lost 0 bases and the J gene lost 7 bases, with 12 bases spanning the gap. The length of the CDR3 is 14 residues. The CDR3 reads CASSLAGSVGTQYF. DNA for the CDR3: TGTGCCAGCAGTTTAGCGGGTAGCGTGGGGACCCAGTACTTC.

V usage is TRBV9 and J usage is TRBJ2-3; D is undetermined. Trimming left V 4 bases short and J 2 bases short, with 17 bases between. Per the germline V gene, CDR1 is SGDLS and CDR2 is YYNGEE. The CDR3 is 16 residues long. The CDR3 protein is CASSRSPVISTDTQYF. The DNA of the CDR3 is TGTGCCAGCAGCCGAAGCCCCGTAATATCCACAGATACGCAGTATTTT.

The V and J genes are TRBV6-6 and TRBJ1-2, with D uncertain. V lost 4 bases to trimming and J lost 1 base, with 7 bases between them. Germline V gene sequence: CDR1 MNHNY, CDR2 SVGAGI (reference sequence). The CDR3 is 13 amino acids. CDR3 nucleotides: TGTGCCAGCAGTTGCGCAGATAACTATGGCTACACCTTC. Translated: CASSCADNYGYTF.

This clonotype was observed once. The chain carries TRBV6-2 or TRBV6-3 and TRBJ2-3; a possible D gene is TRBD1 (6 bases). Trimming took off 0 bases at V and 3 bases at J, with 10 bases between the two ends. CDR1 is MNHEY and CDR2 is SVGEGT in the germline V gene. The CDR3 is made up of 15 amino acids. As DNA, the CDR3 is TGTGCCAGCAGTTACTCCCAGGGGAAGACAGATACGCAGTATTTT. Its protein is CASSYSQGKTDTQYF.

This clonotype occurred a few times. The chain combines TRBV29-1 with TRBJ2-1, with unresolved D. This CDR3 contains 13 residues. Germline values: CDR1 SQVTM, CDR2 ANQGSEA. Between the trimmed V and J ends, which lost 3 bases and 3 bases, there was a span of 9 bases. CDR3 amino acids: CSVDKAGYNEQFF. As DNA, the CDR3 is TGCAGCGTTGATAAGGCCGGCTACAATGAGCAGTTCTTC.